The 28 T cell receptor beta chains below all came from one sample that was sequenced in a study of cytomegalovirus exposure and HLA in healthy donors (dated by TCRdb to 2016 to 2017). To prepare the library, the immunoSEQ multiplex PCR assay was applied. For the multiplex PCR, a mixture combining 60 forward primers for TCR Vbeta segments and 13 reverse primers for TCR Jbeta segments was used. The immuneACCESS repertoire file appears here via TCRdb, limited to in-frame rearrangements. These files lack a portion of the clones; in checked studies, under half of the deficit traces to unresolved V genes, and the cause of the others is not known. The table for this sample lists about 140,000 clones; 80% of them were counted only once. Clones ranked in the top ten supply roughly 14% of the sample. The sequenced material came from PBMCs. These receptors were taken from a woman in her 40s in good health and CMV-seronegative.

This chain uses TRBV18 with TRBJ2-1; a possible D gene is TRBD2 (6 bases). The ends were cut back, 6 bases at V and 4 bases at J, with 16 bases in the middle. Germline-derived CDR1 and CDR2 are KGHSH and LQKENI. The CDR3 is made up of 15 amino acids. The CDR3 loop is CASSAGLPYYNEQFF. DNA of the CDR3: TGTGCCAGCTCCGCCGGACTACCATATTACAATGAGCAGTTCTTC.

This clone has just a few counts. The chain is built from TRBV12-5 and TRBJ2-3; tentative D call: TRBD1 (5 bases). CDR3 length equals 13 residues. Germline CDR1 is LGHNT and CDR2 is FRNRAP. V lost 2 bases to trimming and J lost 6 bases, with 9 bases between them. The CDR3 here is CASGLRGSDTQYF. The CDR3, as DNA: TGTGCTAGTGGTTTGAGGGGATCGGATACGCAGTATTTT. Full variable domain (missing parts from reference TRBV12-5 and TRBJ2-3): DARVTQTPRHKVTEMGQEVTMRCQPILGHNTVFWYRQTMMQGLELLAYFRNRAPLDDSGMPKDRFSAEMPDATLATLKIQPSEPRDSAVYFCASGLRGSDTQYFGPGTRLTVL.

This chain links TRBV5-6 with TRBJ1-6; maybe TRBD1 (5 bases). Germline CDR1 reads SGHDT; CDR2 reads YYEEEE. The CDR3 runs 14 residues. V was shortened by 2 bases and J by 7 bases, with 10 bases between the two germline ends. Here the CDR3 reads CASSLQAFNSPLHF. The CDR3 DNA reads TGTGCCAGCAGCTTACAGGCGTTCAATTCACCCCTCCACTTT.

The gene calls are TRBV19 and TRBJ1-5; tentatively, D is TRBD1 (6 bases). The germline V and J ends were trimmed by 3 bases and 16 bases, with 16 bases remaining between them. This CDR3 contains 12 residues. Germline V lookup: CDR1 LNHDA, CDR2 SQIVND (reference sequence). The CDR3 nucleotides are TGTGCCAGTAGTATGGGAGGGACACCCCTTCATTTT. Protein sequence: CASSMGGTPLHF. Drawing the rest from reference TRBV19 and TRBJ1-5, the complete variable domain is DGGITQSPKYLFRKEGQNVTLSCEQNLNHDAMYWYRQDPGQGLRLIYYSQIVNDFQKGDIAEGYSVSREKKESFPLTVTSAQKNPTAFYLCASSMGGTPLHFGDGTRLSIL.

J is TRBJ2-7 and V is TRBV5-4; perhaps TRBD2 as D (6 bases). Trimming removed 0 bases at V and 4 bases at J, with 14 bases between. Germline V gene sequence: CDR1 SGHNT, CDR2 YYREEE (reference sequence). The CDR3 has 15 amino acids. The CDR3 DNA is TGTGCCAGCAGCTTGGAGGGGTCAGGGAGGTACGAGCAGTACTTC. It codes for CASSLEGSGRYEQYF.

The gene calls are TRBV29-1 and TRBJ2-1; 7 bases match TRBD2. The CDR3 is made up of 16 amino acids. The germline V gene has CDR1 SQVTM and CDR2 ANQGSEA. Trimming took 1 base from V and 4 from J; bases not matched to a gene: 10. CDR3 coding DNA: TGCAGCGTTGAAGGAAGCGGGAACTTGGGGTACAATGAGCAGTTCTTC. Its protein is CSVEGSGNLGYNEQFF.

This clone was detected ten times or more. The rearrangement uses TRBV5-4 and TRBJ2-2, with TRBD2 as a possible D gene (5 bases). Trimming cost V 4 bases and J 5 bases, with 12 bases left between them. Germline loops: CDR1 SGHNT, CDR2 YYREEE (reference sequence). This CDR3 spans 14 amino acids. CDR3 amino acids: CASSAKSGTGELFF. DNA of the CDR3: TGTGCCAGCAGCGCCAAATCGGGGACCGGGGAGCTGTTTTTT.

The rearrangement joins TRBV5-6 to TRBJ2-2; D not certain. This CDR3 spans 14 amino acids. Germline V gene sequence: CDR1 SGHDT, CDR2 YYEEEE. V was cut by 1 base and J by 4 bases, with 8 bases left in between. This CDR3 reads CASSLWQFTGELFF. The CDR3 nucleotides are TGTGCCAGCAGCTTGTGGCAGTTCACCGGGGAGCTGTTTTTT.

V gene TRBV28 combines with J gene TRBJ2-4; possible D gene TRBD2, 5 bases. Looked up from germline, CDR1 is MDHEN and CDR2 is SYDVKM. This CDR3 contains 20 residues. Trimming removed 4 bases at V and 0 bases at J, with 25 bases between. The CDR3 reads CASSSPRPGKGILAKNIQYF. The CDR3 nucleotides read TGTGCCAGCAGTTCCCCCAGGCCGGGGAAGGGAATTCTAGCCAAAAACATTCAGTACTTC.

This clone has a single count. For the CDR3, the DNA is TGTGCCAGCAGCCGCGGGACTAACTACGAGCAGTACTTC. Protein: CASSRGTNYEQYF. The chain combines TRBV7-6 with TRBJ2-7, with 7 bases that match TRBD2. After removal of 5 bases from V and 3 bases from J, the junction contained 4 bases not matched to a gene. The CDR3 consists of 13 residues. Germline-derived CDR1 and CDR2 are SGHVS and FNYEAQ.

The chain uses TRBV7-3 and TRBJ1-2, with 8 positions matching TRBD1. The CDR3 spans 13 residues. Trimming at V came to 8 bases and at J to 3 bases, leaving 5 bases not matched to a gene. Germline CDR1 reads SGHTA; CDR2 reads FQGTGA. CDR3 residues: CASGTGPDYGYTF. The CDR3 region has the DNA TGTGCCAGCGGGACAGGACCGGACTATGGCTACACCTTC.

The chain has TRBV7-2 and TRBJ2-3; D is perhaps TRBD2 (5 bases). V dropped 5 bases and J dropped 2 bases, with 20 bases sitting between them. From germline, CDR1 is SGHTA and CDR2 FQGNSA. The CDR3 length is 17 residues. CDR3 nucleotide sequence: TGTGCCAGCAGCCCCCCCAATGGGCGGGTGACCACAGATACGCAGTATTTT. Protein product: CASSPPNGRVTTDTQYF.

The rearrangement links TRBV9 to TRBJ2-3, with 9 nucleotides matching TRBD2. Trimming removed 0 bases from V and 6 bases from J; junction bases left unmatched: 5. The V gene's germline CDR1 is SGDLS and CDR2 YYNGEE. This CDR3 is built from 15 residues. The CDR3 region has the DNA TGTGCCAGCAGCGTAGTCCTAGCGGGGTGGGATACGCAGTATTTT. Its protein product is CASSVVLAGWDTQYF.

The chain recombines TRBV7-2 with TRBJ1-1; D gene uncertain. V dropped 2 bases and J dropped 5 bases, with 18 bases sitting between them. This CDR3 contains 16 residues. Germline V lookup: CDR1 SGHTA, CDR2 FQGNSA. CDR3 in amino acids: CASSLRADPSGTEAFF. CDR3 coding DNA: TGTGCCAGCAGCTTAAGGGCAGACCCTTCGGGGACTGAAGCTTTCTTT.

CDR3 DNA sequence: TGTGCCAGCACAGGACAATCCTACGAGCAGTACTTC. Protein sequence: CASTGQSYEQYF. The rearrangement joins TRBV6-5 to TRBJ2-7, with D tentatively TRBD1 (5 bases). CDR1 and CDR2 from the germline V gene are MNHEY and SVGAGI. The CDR3 is 12 residues long. Trimming pared 7 bases from V and 1 base from J, leaving 8 bases between.

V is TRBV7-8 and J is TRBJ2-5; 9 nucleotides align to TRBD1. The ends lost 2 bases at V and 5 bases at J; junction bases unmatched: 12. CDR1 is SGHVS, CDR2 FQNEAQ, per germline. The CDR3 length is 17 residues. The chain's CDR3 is CASSLFGEGQGTETQYF. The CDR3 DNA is TGTGCCAGCAGCTTATTTGGTGAGGGACAGGGTACGGAGACCCAGTACTTC.

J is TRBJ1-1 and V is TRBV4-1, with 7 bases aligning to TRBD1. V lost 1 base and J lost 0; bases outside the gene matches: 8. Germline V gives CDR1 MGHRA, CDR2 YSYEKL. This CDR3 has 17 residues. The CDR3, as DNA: TGCGCCAGCAGCCAAGGGAGTTTAGGGGGCCTGAACACTGAAGCTTTCTTT. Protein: CASSQGSLGGLNTEAFF.

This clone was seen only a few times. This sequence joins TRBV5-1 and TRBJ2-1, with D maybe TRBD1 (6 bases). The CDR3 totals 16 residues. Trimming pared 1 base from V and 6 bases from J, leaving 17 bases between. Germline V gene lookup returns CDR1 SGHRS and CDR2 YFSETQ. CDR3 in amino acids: CASSLSPGSGVNEQFF. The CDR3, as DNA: TGCGCCAGCAGCTTGAGTCCAGGCTCAGGGGTCAATGAGCAGTTCTTC.

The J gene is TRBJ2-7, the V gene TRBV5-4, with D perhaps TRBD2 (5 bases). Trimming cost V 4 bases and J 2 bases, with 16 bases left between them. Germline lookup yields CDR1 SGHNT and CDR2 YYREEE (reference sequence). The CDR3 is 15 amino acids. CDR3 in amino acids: CASSLGESSTYEQYF. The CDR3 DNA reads TGTGCCAGCAGCCTCGGGGAGTCTTCCACCTACGAGCAGTACTTC.

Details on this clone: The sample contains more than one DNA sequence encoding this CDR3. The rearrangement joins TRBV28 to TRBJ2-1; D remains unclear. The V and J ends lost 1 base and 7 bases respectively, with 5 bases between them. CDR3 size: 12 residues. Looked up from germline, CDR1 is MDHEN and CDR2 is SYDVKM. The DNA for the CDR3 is TGTGCCAGCAGTTTATCCGGTAATGAGCAGTTCTTC. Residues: CASSLSGNEQFF.

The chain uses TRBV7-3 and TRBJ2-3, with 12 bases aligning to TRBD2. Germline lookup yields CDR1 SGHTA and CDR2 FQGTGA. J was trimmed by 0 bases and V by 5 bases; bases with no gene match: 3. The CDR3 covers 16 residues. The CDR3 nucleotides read TGTGCCAGCAGCGAGGGACTAGCGGGTAGCACAGATACGCAGTATTTT. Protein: CASSEGLAGSTDTQYF. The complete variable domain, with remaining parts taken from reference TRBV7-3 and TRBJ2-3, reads GAGVSQTPSNKVTEKGKYVELRCDPISGHTALYWYRQSLGQGPEFLIYFQGTGAADDSGLPNDRFFAVRPEGSVSTLKIQRTERGDSAVYLCASSEGLAGSTDTQYFGPGTRLTVL.

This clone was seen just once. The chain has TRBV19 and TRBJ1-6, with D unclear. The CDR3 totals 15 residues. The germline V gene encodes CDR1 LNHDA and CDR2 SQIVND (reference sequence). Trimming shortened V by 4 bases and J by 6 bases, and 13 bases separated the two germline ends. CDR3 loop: CASSTSYSANSPLHF. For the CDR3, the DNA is TGTGCCAGTAGTACCTCATACAGTGCTAATTCACCCCTCCACTTT.

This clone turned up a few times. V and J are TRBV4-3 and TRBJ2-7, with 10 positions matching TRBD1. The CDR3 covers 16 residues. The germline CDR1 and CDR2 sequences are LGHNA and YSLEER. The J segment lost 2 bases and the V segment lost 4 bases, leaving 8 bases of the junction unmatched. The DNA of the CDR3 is TGCGCCAGCAGCCCTAAGTATGGGACAGGGGCCTACGAGCAGTACTTC. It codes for CASSPKYGTGAYEQYF.

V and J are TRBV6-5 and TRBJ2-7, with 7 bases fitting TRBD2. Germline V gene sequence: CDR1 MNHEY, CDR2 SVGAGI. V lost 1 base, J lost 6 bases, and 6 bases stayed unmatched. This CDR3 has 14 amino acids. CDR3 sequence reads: CASSYFPAGVEQYF. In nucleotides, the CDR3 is TGTGCCAGCAGTTACTTCCCGGCGGGAGTCGAGCAGTACTTC.

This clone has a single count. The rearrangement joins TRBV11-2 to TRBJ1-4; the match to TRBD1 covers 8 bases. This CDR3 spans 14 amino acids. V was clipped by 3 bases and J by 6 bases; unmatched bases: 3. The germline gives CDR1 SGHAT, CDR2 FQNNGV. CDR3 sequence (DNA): TGTGCCAGCAGCTTGCCAGGGGGCTATGAAAAACTGTTTTTT. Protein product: CASSLPGGYEKLFF.

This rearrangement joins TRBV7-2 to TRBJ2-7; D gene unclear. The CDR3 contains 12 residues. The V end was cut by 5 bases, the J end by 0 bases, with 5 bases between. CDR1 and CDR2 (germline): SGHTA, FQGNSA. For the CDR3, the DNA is TGTGCCAGCAGCCCTACCTCCTACGAGCAGTACTTC. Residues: CASSPTSYEQYF.

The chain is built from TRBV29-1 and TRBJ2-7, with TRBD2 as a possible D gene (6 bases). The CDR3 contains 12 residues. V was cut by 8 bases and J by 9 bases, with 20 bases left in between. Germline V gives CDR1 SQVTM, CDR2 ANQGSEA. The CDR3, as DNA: TGCAGCACCGGGGACTCCGGTGGAGGGCAGTACTTC. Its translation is CSTGDSGGGQYF.

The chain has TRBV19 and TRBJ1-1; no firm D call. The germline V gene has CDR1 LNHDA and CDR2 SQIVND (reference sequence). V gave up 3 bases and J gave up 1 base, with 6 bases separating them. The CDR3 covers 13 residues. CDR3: CASSMSENTEAFF. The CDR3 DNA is TGTGCCAGTAGTATGAGTGAGAACACTGAAGCTTTCTTT.